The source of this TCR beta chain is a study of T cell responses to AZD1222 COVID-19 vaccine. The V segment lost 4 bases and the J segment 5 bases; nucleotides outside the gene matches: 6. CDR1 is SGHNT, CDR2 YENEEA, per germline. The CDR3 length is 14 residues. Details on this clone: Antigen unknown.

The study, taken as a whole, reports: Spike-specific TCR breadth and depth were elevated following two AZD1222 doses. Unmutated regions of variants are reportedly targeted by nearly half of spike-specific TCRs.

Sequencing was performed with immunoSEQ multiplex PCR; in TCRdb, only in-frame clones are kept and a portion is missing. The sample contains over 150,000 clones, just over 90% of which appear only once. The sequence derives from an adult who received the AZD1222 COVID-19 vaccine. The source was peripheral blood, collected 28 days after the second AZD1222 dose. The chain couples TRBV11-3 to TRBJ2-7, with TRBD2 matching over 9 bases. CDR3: CASSSLAGSHEQYF. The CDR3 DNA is TGTGCCAGCAGCTCGCTAGCGGGATCGCACGAGCAGTACTTC.